This T cell receptor (beta chain) was recovered during a study of control samples from healthy donors and cancer patients. V was pared by 0 bases and J by 6 bases, with 11 bases between. The CDR3 contains 14 residues. Germline loops: CDR1 LGHDT, CDR2 YNNKEL (reference sequence). TCRdb keeps only in-frame clones here, not all; method: immunoSEQ multiplex PCR. The data hold under 450,000 clones, with approximately 90% observed a single time. The chain has TRBV3-1 (or the pseudogene TRBV3-2) and TRBJ1-2; no clear D. This receptor was identified in a man aged 35 to 55 with head and neck cancer. What was sequenced was PBMCs. The CDR3 reads CASSQEARHHGYTF. Written as DNA, the CDR3 is TGTGCCAGCAGCCAAGAAGCTCGGCACCATGGCTACACCTTC.